The 10 T cell receptor beta chains given below trace back to one sample, sequenced in a study of identical twins. TCRdb re-derived calls from the 5' RACE reads in MiXCR, one entry per CDR3 protein. Of approximately 1.8 million distinct CDR3 sequences listed, roughly 35% are singletons. Sequences were obtained from cord blood. These receptors all come from a newborn girl in good health.

The rearrangement joins TRBV27 to TRBJ1-2; 9 bases are shared with TRBD1. There are 16 residues in the CDR3. The V segment lost 0 bases and the J segment 7 bases; nucleotides outside the gene matches: 9. Germline CDR1 and CDR2: MNHEY and SMNVEV (reference sequence). The CDR3 is CASSLSPTGGISGYTF. The CDR3 region has the DNA TGTGCCAGCAGTTTATCCCCGACAGGGGGAATTAGTGGCTACACCTTC.

The table lists this clonotype with a few counts. This chain links TRBV15 with TRBJ2-3; the match to TRBD1 covers 7 bases. The trim removed 2 bases at V and 4 bases at J, leaving 0 bases unmatched. The CDR3 length is 13 residues. Germline values: CDR1 LNHNV, CDR2 YYDKDF (reference sequence). Here the CDR3 DNA reads TGTGCCACCAGCAGAACAGGGGCAGATACGCAGTATTTT. Residues: CATSRTGADTQYF.

This clonotype has a handful of counts. The J gene is TRBJ2-1, the V gene TRBV16; the D is unclear. This CDR3 has 16 amino acids. Trimming pared 4 bases from V and 3 bases from J, leaving 16 bases between. CDR1 is KGHSY, CDR2 FQNENV, per germline. In DNA, the CDR3 is TGTGCCAGCAGCCCCCGGGCTAAGGGCCTCTACAATGAGCAGTTCTTC. This translates into CASSPRAKGLYNEQFF.

This clonotype was observed a handful of times. The chain has TRBV15 and TRBJ1-1; TRBD1 matches at 9 bases. The V gene's germline CDR1 is LNHNV and CDR2 YYDKDF (reference sequence). The CDR3 spans 15 residues. Trimming cost V 3 bases and J 2 bases; bases outside gene matches: 4. The CDR3 sequence: CATSRDRGQNTEAFF. CDR3 coding DNA: TGTGCCACCAGCAGGGACAGGGGACAAAACACTGAAGCTTTCTTT.

The rearrangement uses TRBV7-9 and TRBJ2-7, with 12 positions matching TRBD2. CDR3 length: 17 amino acids. The V segment lost 5 bases and the J segment 7 bases; nucleotides outside the gene matches: 15. Germline lookup yields CDR1 SEHNR and CDR2 FQNEAQ (reference sequence). The CDR3 region is CASSLKATSGGYNEQYF. CDR3 DNA sequence: TGTGCCAGCAGCCTTAAGGCGACTAGCGGGGGATACAATGAGCAGTACTTC. The full variable domain, completed using reference TRBV7-9 and TRBJ2-7, is DTGVSQNPRHKITKRGQNVTFRCDPISEHNRLYWYRQTLGQGPEFLTYFQNEAQLEKSRLLSDRFSAERPKGSFSTLEIQRTEQGDSAMYLCASSLKATSGGYNEQYFGPGTRLTVT.

V and J are TRBV6-1 and TRBJ2-7; 10 bases match TRBD2. V lost 7 bases and J lost 6; bases outside the gene matches: 6. The CDR3 covers 13 residues. CDR1 is MNHNS, CDR2 SASEGT, per germline. This chain's CDR3 is CASTASGSLEQYF. The CDR3 DNA is TGTGCCAGCACGGCTAGCGGGAGTCTCGAGCAGTACTTC.

This chain connects TRBV5-1 to TRBJ2-5; 12 bases agree with TRBD2. In germline, CDR1 is SGHRS, CDR2 YFSETQ. The CDR3 contains 14 residues. After removal of 4 bases from V and 4 bases from J, the junction contained 2 bases not matched to a gene. CDR3 sequence reads: CASSGLAGSETQYF. The CDR3 DNA is TGCGCCAGCAGCGGACTAGCGGGGTCAGAGACCCAGTACTTC.

The gene calls are TRBV20-1 and TRBJ2-5; 11 positions agree with TRBD2. Germline values: CDR1 DFQATT, CDR2 SNEGSKA (reference sequence). CDR3 size: 15 residues. V gave up 4 bases and J gave up 3 bases; unmatched junction bases: 7. CDR3 DNA sequence: TGCAGTGCTACCAGGTCTAGCGGGGGGAAAGAGACCCAGTACTTC. Protein: CSATRSSGGKETQYF.

The chain employs TRBV7-2 and TRBJ2-3; D tentatively reads TRBD1 or TRBD2 (5 bases each). The CDR3 runs 14 residues. In germline, CDR1 is SGHTA, CDR2 FQGNSA. Trimming removed 6 bases at V and 3 bases at J, with 13 bases between. The CDR3 protein is CASSIIGTTDTQYF. DNA for the CDR3: TGTGCCAGCAGTATAATCGGGACGACAGATACGCAGTATTTT.

The J gene is TRBJ1-5, the V gene TRBV28; D unclear. The CDR3 is 12 residues long. Germline CDR1 reads MDHEN; CDR2 reads SYDVKM. The V end was cut by 11 bases, the J end by 5 bases, with 13 bases between. For the CDR3, the DNA is TGTGCCGGCTCGGCAGCGGATCAGCCCCAGCATTTT. Amino acid sequence: CAGSAADQPQHF.